This T cell receptor beta chain was sequenced for a study of graft-versus-host responses after intestinal transplantation. Sequencing was performed with immunoSEQ multiplex PCR; in TCRdb, only in-frame clones are kept and a portion is missing. Among roughly 92,000 clones, approximately 87% were seen once, and the ten largest hold 0.11%. To note about this clone: Its antigen is still unknown.

Notes on the study in general: GvH clones were found in recipient marrow; some appeared first in ileum or blood.

The TCR originated in a human donor who received an intestinal transplant. The sample consisted of unstimulated CD4+ T cells sorted from spleen or lymph node cells, taken before intestinal transplant.

The CDR3 bases are TGTGCCAGCAGACCCGACATGGGCTATGGCTACACCTTC. Its protein product is CASRPDMGYGYTF. The chain combines TRBV2 with TRBJ1-2; no clear D gene. The length of the CDR3 is 13 residues. V lost 6 bases and J 4 bases, leaving 12 bases between the germline ends. Germline CDR1 reads SNHLY; CDR2 reads FYNNEI.